This TCR beta chain was profiled in a study of shared T cell receptors in the human thymus (dated by TCRdb to about 2021). Notes on the research overall: The study investigated the way shared, self-reactive T-cell receptor alpha chains are produced in the human thymus.

Library creation used the immunoSEQ multiplex PCR assay. TCRdb re-hosts the immuneACCESS table, in-frame sequences only. Its copies lack some clones; in the studies checked, an unresolved V gene accounts for under half of them, and the cause for the rest is not known. This sample lists 720,000 or so clones; 80% to 90% were detected once. The top ten constitute 0.0095% to 0.013% of the sample. As to this clone: The clone's antigen remains unknown. No per-base quality is available; no much larger clone lies one base away.

These same records also appear under a second study, on human thymus T cells. The second study also describes: Immunologically healthy infants undergoing open corrective cardiac surgery for congenital heart defects in Finland were used as donors. Thymus tissue was obtained as surgical resects removed during corrective cardiac surgery. Usage of V and J gene segments appeared to be biased in both the thymic and the peripheral blood repertoires. According to the related research, thymic TCR repertoires were highly overlapping among unrelated individuals. TCR alpha and beta repertoires from roughly 8 infant thymus samples and a few related peripheral blood samples were characterized in the study. Donor ages ranging from roughly 6 to 244 days were recorded, and about six male and a couple of female infants were included in the cohort. Thymocytes were mechanically released from the tissue and were stored as pellets of 10-30 million cells at -70 degrees C. Genomic DNA was extracted from frozen cell pellets with a QIAsymphony instrument. The immunoSEQ multiplex PCR assay was used to amplify the TCRB and TCRAD loci from a standardized amount of quality-controlled genomic DNA. The V(D)J region was spanned by amplicons of a length sufficient to cover the CDR3 and to identify V and J genes. Through the commercial immunoSEQ service, the amplicons were sequenced on an Illumina platform. Primer bias and sequencing errors were corrected using previously described methods, and TCRAD and TCRB definitions followed the IMGT database. The repertoires were analysed using immunoSEQ Analyzer 3.0 and VDJTools for basic statistics, V/J segment usage, diversity estimates, rarefaction and pairwise overlap. Diversity was estimated with Chao1, ChaoE, Efron-Thisted, Shannon and inverse Simpson indices, and also on datasets down-sampled to the smallest sample. Repertoire overlap was determined by strict matching of CDR3 nucleotide sequence, V gene and J gene, and Jaccard-based multidimensional scaling clustering was applied. On average, about 800,000 unique TCRB clonotypes were obtained from thymus samples, compared with approximately 80,000 from blood samples.

The receptor was derived from a girl under three years old with a congenital heart defect. Donor details come from another sample of the same person, matched by shared clones. The sequenced sample consisted of thymocytes.

The DNA sequence follows: TGTGCCAGCAGTGAAGCCATAGGGGTGCACACCAAGAATGACTGCTCTGGGGCCAACGTCCTGACTTTC. It translates as CASSEAIGVHTKNDCSGANVLTF. The sequence is built from TRBV2 and TRBJ2-6; the D gene is perhaps TRBD1, from 5 matching bases. Reading from cysteine to phenylalanine, the CDR3 counts 23 amino acids. Just CDR3 DNA is preserved here, 69 bases in frame from base 1. Cut back by 0 bases and 0 bases, the V and J ends lie 27 bases apart. CDR1 and CDR2, looked up from the germline V gene, are SNHLY and FYNNEI.